This TCR beta chain derives from a study of beta chain features in type 1 diabetes. A note on this clone: Its target is not known.

Reverse transcription of all isolated RNA meant that expressed TCRB transcripts were sequenced. Generated by immunoSEQ multiplex PCR, the TCRdb table keeps only in-frame clones and is missing some. The repertoire holds about 640,000 clones, with 9.5% to 15% as singletons. Whole-study findings and limits: TCRB CDR3s were moderately but significantly shorter in Type 1 diabetes patients in all four CD4+ subsets.

V was trimmed by 3 bases and J by 7 bases, leaving 13 bases between them. The germline gives CDR1 SNHLY, CDR2 FYNNEI. This CDR3 contains 15 residues. This TCR derives from a man aged 25 to 40 with type 1 diabetes. The chain employs TRBV2 and TRBJ1-6, with D uncertain. The sample taken for sequencing was naive CD4+ T cells from blood. CDR3 sequence: CASSDLGVENSPLHF. The CDR3 DNA is TGTGCCAGCAGTGACCTCGGGGTGGAGAATTCACCCCTCCACTTT.